The clone carrying this TCR beta chain was counted many times. The antigen remains unidentified. Germline V gene lookup returns CDR1 SGHRS and CDR2 YFSETQ. Trimming removed 0 bases at V and 0 bases at J, with 10 bases between. The CDR3 loop spans 15 amino acids. There were TCR beta CDR3 regions amplified from RNA transcripts. The HTBI primer set was used in a first-round RT-PCR of the TCR CDR3. TCRdb passed the multiplex PCR reads through MiXCR, listing each CDR3 protein once. This table holds hundreds of thousands of distinct CDR3 sequences, less than 30% found once. These data belong to a study of T cells in Graves' hyperthyroidism and ophthalmopathy. Points from the study as a whole: Most thyroid clonotypes that were expanded above 0.001 also turned up in blood.

This clonotype was obtained from a man between 40 and 49 years old with Graves' hyperthyroidism that later progressed to Graves' ophthalmopathy. The rearrangement uses TRBV5-1 and TRBJ2-7; no firm D call. What was sequenced was blood. CDR3 coding DNA: TGCGCCAGCAGCTTGGAGGTGTCAGACTCCTACGAGCAGTACTTC. As protein: CASSLEVSDSYEQYF. Filled out from reference TRBV5-1 and TRBJ2-7, the complete variable domain reads KAGVTQTPRYLIKTRGQQVTLSCSPISGHRSVSWYQQTPGQGLQFLFEYFSETQRNKGNFPGRFSGRQFSNSRSEMNVSTLELGDSALYLCASSLEVSDSYEQYFGPGTRLTVT.